This T cell receptor (beta chain) was obtained from a study of human T cells and chemical hapten exposure. In TCRdb, the RACE reads were re-called with MiXCR into one record per CDR3 protein. The data contain 30,000 to 40,000 distinct CDR3 sequences, roughly 7.2% of them seen just once; the ten biggest clones take up around 1.2%. This clonotype was observed at least ten times. Time point denoted: pre-sensitization, week 0. Stated treatment: therapeutic diphenylcyclopropenone sensitization with weekly scalp DPC. The material sequenced was whole blood, taken in connection with sensitization to the hapten diphenylcyclopropenone (DPC). The sequence was obtained from a woman between 50 and 59 years old with alopecia areata. Some clones in this sample may be carry-over from other donors' samples.

The CDR3 sequence is CASSPEKTQYF. The CDR3 DNA sequence: TGTGCCAGCAGTCCGGAAAAAACCCAGTACTTC. This rearrangement joins TRBV12-3 or TRBV12-4 to TRBJ2-5; no firm D call. The CDR3 is made up of 11 amino acids. The germline V and J ends were trimmed by 5 bases and 8 bases, with 9 bases remaining between them.